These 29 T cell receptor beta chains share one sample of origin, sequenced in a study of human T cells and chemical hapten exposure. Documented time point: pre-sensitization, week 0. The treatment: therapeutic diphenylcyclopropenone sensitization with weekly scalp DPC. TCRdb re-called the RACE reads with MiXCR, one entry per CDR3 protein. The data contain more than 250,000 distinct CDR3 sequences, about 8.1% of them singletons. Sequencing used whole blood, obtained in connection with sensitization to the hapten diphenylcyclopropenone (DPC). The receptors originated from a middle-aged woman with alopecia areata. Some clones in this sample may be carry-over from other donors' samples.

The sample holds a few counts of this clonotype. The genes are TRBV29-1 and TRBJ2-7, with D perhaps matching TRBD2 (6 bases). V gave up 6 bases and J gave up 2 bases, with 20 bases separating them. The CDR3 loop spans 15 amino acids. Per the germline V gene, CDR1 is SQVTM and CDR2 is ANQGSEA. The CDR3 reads CSVGRHRGITYEQYF. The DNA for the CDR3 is TGCAGCGTGGGACGACATCGGGGGATCACCTACGAGCAGTACTTC.

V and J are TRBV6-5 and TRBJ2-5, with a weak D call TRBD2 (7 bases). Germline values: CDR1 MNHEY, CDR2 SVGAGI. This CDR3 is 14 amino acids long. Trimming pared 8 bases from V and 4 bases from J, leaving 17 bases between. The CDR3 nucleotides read TGTGCCAGCCACCTCGGGGGGCAAGGAGAGACCCAGTACTTC. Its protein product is CASHLGGQGETQYF.

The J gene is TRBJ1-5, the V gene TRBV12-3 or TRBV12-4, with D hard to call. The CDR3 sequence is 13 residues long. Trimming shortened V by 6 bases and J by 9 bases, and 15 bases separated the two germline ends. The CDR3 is CASSRASNGPQHF. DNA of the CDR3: TGTGCCAGCAGCCGAGCGAGTAATGGGCCCCAGCATTTT.

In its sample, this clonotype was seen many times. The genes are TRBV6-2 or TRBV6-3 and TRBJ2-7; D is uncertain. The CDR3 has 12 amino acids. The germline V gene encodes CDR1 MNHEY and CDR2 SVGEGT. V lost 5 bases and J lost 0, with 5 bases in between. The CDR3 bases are TGTGCCAGCAGTGTAAGCTCCTACGAGCAGTACTTC. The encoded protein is CASSVSSYEQYF.

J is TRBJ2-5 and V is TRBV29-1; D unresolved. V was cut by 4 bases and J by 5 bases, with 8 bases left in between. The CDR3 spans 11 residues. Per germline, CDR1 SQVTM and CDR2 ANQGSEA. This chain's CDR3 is CSVGDFETQYF. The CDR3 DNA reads TGCAGCGTTGGCGATTTTGAGACCCAGTACTTC.

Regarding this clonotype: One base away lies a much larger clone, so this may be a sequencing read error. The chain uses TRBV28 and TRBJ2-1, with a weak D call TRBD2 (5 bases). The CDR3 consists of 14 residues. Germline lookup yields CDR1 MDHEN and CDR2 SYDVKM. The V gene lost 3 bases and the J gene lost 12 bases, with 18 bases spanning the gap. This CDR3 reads CASSFMSGNPGQFF. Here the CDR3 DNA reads TGTGCCAGCAGTTTTATGAGCGGAAACCCAGGGCAGTTCTTC.

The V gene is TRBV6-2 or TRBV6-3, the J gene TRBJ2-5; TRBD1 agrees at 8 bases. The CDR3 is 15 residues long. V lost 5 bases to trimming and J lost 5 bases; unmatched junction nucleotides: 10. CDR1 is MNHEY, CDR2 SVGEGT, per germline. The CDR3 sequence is CASSDRDRFRETQYF. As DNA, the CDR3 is TGTGCCAGCAGTGATCGGGACAGGTTCAGGGAGACCCAGTACTTC.

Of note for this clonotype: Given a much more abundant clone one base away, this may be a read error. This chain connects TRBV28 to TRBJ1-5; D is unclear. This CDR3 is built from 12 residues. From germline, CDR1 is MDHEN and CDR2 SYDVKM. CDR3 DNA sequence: TGTGCCAGCGCCCTGCCACGTCAGTCCCAGCATTTT. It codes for CASALPRQSQHF.

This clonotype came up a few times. DNA of the CDR3: TGCGCCAGCAGCCCACGGACAGACTCCTATAATTCACCCCTCCACTTT. This encodes CASSPRTDSYNSPLHF. The V and J genes are TRBV5-1 and TRBJ1-6, with D maybe TRBD1 (6 bases). Trimming removed 4 bases at V and 0 bases at J, with 11 bases between. This CDR3 has 16 residues. Germline V CDR1 and CDR2: SGHRS, YFSETQ.

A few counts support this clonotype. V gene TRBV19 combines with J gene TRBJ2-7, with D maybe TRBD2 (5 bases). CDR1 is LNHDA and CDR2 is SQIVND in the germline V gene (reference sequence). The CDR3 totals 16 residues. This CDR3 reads CATSSSPRGFAYEQYF. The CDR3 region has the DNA TGTGCTACCAGTAGTAGCCCCCGGGGATTCGCCTACGAGCAGTACTTC.

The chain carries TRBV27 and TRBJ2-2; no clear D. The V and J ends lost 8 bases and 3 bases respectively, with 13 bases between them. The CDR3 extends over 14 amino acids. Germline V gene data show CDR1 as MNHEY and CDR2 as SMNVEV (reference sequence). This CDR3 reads CASAPGEDTGELFF. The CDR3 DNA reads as TGTGCCAGCGCCCCCGGCGAGGACACCGGGGAGCTGTTTTTT.

The DNA for the CDR3 is TGCAGTGGCCGTCTCCAGTCCTACGAGCAGTACTTC. Encoded protein: CSGRLQSYEQYF. J is TRBJ2-7 and V is TRBV20-1, with unresolved D. The CDR3 spans 12 residues. CDR1 and CDR2 from the germline V gene are DFQATT and SNEGSKA (reference sequence). Between the trimmed V and J ends, which lost 7 bases and 1 base, there was a span of 11 bases.

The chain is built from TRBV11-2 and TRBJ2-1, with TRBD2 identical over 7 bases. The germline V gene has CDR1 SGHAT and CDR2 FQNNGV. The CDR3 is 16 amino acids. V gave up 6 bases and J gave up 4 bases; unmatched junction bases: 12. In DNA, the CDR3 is TGTGCCAGCAGTCACAACTTCGGGGGAGGGTACAATGAGCAGTTCTTC. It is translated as CASSHNFGGGYNEQFF.

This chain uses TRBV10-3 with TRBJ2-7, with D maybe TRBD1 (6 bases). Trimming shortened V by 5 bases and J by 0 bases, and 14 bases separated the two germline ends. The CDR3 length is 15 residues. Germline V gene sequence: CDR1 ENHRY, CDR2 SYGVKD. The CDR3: CAISTGTLSSYEQYF. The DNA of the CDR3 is TGTGCCATCAGTACCGGGACACTGAGCTCCTACGAGCAGTACTTC.

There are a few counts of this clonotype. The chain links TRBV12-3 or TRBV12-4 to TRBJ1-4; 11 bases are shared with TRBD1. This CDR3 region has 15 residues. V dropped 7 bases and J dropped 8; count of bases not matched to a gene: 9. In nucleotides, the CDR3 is TGTGCCAGCAACCTCCGGGACAGGGGGTGCGAAAAACTGTTTTTT. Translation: CASNLRDRGCEKLFF.

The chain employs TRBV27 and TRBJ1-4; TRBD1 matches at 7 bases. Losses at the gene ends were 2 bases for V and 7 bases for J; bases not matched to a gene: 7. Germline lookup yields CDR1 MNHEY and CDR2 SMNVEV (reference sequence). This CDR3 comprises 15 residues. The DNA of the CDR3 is TGTGCCAGCAGTTTAAGCTACAGGGGCTTTGAAAAACTGTTTTTT. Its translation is CASSLSYRGFEKLFF.

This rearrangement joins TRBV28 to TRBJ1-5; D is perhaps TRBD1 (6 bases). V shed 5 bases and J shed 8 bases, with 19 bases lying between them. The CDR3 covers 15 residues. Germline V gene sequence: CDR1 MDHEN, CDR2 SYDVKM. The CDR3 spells CASSPPPGVREPQHF. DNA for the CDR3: TGTGCCAGCAGTCCACCCCCAGGGGTAAGGGAGCCCCAGCATTTT.

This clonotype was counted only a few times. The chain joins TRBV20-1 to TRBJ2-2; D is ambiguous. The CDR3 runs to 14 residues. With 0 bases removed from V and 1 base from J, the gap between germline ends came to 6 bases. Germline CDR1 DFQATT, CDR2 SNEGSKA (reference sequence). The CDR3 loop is CSARDRRNTGELFF. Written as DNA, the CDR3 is TGCAGTGCTAGAGATCGAAGGAACACCGGGGAGCTGTTTTTT.

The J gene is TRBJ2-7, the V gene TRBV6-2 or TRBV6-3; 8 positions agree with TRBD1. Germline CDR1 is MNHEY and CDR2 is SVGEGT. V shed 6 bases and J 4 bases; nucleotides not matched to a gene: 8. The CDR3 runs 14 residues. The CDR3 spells CASSPGTGKYEQYF. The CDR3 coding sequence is TGTGCCAGCAGCCCCGGGACAGGCAAGTACGAGCAGTACTTC.

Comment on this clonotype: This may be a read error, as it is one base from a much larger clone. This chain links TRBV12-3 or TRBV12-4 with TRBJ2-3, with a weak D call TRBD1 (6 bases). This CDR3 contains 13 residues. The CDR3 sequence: CASSKNRDDTRYF. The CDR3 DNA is TGTGCCAGCAGCAAAAACAGGGACGATACGCGGTATTTT.

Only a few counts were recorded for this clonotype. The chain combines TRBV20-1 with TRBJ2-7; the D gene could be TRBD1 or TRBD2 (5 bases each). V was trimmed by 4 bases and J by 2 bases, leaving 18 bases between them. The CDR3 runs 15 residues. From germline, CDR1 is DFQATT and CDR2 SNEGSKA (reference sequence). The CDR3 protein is CSATNDRDGAYEQYF. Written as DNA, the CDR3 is TGCAGTGCTACGAACGATCGGGACGGCGCCTACGAGCAGTACTTC.

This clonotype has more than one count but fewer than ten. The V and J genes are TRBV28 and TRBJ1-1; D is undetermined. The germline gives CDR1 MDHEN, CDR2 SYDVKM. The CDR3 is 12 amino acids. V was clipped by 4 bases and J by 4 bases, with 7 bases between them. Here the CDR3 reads CASSYEFTEAFF. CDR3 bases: TGTGCCAGCAGTTACGAGTTCACTGAAGCTTTCTTT.

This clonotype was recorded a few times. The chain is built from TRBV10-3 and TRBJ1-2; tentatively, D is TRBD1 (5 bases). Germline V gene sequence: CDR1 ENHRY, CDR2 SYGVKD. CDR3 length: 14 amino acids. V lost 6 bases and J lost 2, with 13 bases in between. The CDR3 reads CAIRGAGQNYGYTF. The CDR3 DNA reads TGTGCCATCAGAGGCGCAGGGCAGAACTATGGCTACACCTTC.

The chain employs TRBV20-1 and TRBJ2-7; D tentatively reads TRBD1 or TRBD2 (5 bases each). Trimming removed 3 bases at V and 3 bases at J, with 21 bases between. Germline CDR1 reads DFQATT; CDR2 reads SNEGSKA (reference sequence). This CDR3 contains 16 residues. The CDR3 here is CSASALPGTANYEQYF. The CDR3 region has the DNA TGCAGTGCTAGCGCTCTTCCCGGGACCGCCAACTACGAGCAGTACTTC.

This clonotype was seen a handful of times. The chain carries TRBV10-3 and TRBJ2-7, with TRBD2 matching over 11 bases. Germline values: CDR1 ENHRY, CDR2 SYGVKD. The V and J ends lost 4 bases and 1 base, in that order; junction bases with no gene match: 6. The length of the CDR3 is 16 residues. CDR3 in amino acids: CAISAIVAGGSYEQYF. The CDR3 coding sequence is TGTGCCATCAGTGCCATTGTAGCGGGGGGGTCCTACGAGCAGTACTTC.

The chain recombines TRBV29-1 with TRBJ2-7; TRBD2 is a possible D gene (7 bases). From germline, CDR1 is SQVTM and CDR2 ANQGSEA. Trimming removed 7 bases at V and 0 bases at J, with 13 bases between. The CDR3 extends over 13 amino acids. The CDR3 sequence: CSAYREGSYEQYF. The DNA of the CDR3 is TGCAGCGCATACAGGGAGGGCTCCTACGAGCAGTACTTC.

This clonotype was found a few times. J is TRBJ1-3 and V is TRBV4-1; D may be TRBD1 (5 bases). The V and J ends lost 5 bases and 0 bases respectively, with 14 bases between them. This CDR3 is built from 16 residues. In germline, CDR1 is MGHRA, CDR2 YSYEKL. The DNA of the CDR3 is TGCGCCAGCAGCAGCCGGACAAGAGACTCTGGAAACACCATATATTTT. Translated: CASSSRTRDSGNTIYF.

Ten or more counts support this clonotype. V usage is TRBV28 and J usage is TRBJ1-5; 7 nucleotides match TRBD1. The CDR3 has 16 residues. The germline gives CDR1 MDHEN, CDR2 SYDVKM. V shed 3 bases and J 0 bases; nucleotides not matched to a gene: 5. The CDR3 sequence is CASSFQGDYSNQPQHF. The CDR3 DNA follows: TGTGCCAGCAGTTTTCAGGGGGATTATAGCAATCAGCCCCAGCATTTT.

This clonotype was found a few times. CDR3 sequence: CASSSRTGEIYEQYF. The CDR3, as DNA: TGTGCCAGCAGTTCGAGGACAGGGGAAATCTACGAGCAGTACTTC. The chain carries TRBV12-3 or TRBV12-4 and TRBJ2-7; 9 bases agree with TRBD1. The CDR3 is 15 amino acids. Losses at the gene ends were 4 bases for V and 3 bases for J; bases not matched to a gene: 7.